Below are 7 T cell receptor beta chains sequenced from a single sample in a study of human T cells and chemical hapten exposure. Time point: patch test 1, 2 weeks after DPC sensitization. The treatment: therapeutic diphenylcyclopropenone sensitization with weekly scalp DPC. TCRdb independently ran MiXCR on the RACE reads; one entry per CDR3 protein. The data contain about 120,000 distinct CDR3 sequences, about 12% of them singletons. Sequences were derived from whole blood, sampled in connection with sensitization to the hapten diphenylcyclopropenone (DPC). All receptors come from a woman aged 50 to 60 with alopecia areata. Some clones in this sample may be carry-over from other donors' samples.

The V gene is TRBV20-1, the J gene TRBJ2-7; TRBD1 agrees at 9 bases. The CDR3 is made up of 15 amino acids. CDR1 is DFQATT, CDR2 SNEGSKA, per germline (reference sequence). J gave up 5 bases and V 6 bases, and 14 bases lay outside the gene matches. CDR3 amino acids: CSADKRSGQGNEQYF. The CDR3 DNA sequence: TGCAGTGCGGATAAAAGGTCGGGACAGGGAAACGAGCAGTACTTC.

This clonotype was recorded at least ten times. The CDR3 loop is CASSEFEGVGLRTSYNSPLHF. DNA of the CDR3: TGCGCCAGCAGTGAGTTTGAGGGGGTGGGACTTCGGACTTCCTATAATTCACCCCTCCACTTT. V is TRBV10-2 and J is TRBJ1-6; possible D gene TRBD1, 6 bases. V shed 1 base and J shed 1 base, with 23 bases lying between them. The CDR3 contains 21 residues. From germline, CDR1 is WSHSY and CDR2 SAAADI.

The chain joins TRBV27 to TRBJ2-5, with 8 bases fitting TRBD1. The CDR3 consists of 14 residues. Germline trimming cut 5 bases from V and 4 bases from J; bases unmatched to any gene: 6. Looked up from germline, CDR1 is MNHEY and CDR2 is SMNVEV (reference sequence). CDR3 DNA: TGTGCCAGCAGTGCCGACAGGGGTTTAGAGACCCAGTACTTC. Protein: CASSADRGLETQYF.

This clonotype has only a few counts. V usage is TRBV27 and J usage is TRBJ2-1; 7 bases line up with TRBD1. The length of the CDR3 is 15 residues. Germline V lookup: CDR1 MNHEY, CDR2 SMNVEV (reference sequence). V was clipped by 8 bases and J by 0 bases; unmatched bases: 7. This chain's CDR3 is CASWTRDSSYNEQFF. CDR3 bases: TGTGCCAGCTGGACCCGGGACAGCTCCTACAATGAGCAGTTCTTC.

There are many counts of this clonotype. V is TRBV6-2 or TRBV6-3 and J is TRBJ1-5; no definite D call. Germline values: CDR1 MNHEY, CDR2 SVGEGT. V was clipped by 2 bases and J by 4 bases, with 9 bases between them. The CDR3 consists of 14 residues. CDR3 coding DNA: TGTGCCAGCAGTTACGAAATGCTAAATCAGCCCCAGCATTTT. This sequence encodes CASSYEMLNQPQHF.

This clonotype occurred many times. The DNA of the CDR3 is TGTGCCAGCAACCCGAACAGGGGTCGCTACGAGCAGTACTTC. The encoded protein is CASNPNRGRYEQYF. The chain is built from TRBV7-2 and TRBJ2-7; 7 nucleotides match TRBD1. This CDR3 comprises 14 residues. V gave up 7 bases and J gave up 3 bases; unmatched junction bases: 9. Looked up from germline, CDR1 is SGHTA and CDR2 is FQGNSA.

This clonotype appeared many times. The chain employs TRBV6-2 or TRBV6-3 and TRBJ1-1, with 7 bases lining up with TRBD1. Germline V gives CDR1 MNHEY, CDR2 SVGEGT. Losses at the gene ends were 0 bases for V and 5 bases for J; bases not matched to a gene: 3. The CDR3 has 14 residues. The CDR3 sequence: CASSYSGGWTEAFF. CDR3 DNA: TGTGCCAGCAGTTACTCAGGGGGCTGGACTGAAGCTTTCTTT.